The 11 T cell receptor beta chains listed next were all sequenced from one sample in a study of CD8 T cells in Susac syndrome. When the RNA was reverse transcribed, random hexamers were used with an input of roughly 0.45 to 1 ug. TCRdb re-called the immunoSEQ multiplex PCR reads through MiXCR, storing one row per CDR3 protein. The table shows 60,000 to 75,000 distinct CDR3 sequences, with 95% occurring only once. Material for sequencing was CD8+ T cells from PBMCs. Receptors originate from a human donor in good health.

The chain recombines TRBV19 with TRBJ2-7, with TRBD1 matching 7 bases. The ends lost 9 bases at V and 2 bases at J; junction bases unmatched: 7. Germline V lookup: CDR1 LNHDA, CDR2 SQIVND (reference sequence). The CDR3 is 13 residues long. The CDR3 coding sequence is TGTGCCAGCGGGCGGCAGGGGGCCTACGAGCAGTACTTC. Amino acid sequence: CASGRQGAYEQYF.

The V call is TRBV12-3 or TRBV12-4, the J call TRBJ2-7; D gene unclear. The CDR3 extends over 11 amino acids. The V end lost 3 bases, the J end lost 0 bases, and 0 bases lay between the germline ends. CDR3 DNA sequence: TGTGCCAGCAGTTTCTCCTACGAGCAGTACTTC. Encoded protein: CASSFSYEQYF.

The CDR3 nucleotides are TGCAGCGTTGATGTTGGGGGGACTGAAGCTTTCTTT. It is translated as CSVDVGGTEAFF. The rearrangement links TRBV29-1 to TRBJ1-1, with D maybe TRBD1 (5 bases). V was pared by 3 bases and J by 5 bases, with 10 bases between. This CDR3 comprises 12 residues. Germline V CDR1 and CDR2: SQVTM, ANQGSEA.

The V call is TRBV25-1, the J call TRBJ1-2; tentative D call: TRBD1 (5 bases). The V gene lost 5 bases and the J gene lost 4 bases, with 14 bases spanning the gap. Germline CDR1 is MGHDK and CDR2 is SYGVNS. The length of the CDR3 is 14 residues. CDR3 in amino acids: CASSTQGYFYGYTF. The DNA of the CDR3 is TGTGCCAGCAGTACCCAGGGCTACTTCTATGGCTACACCTTC.

The V and J genes are TRBV7-3 and TRBJ1-6, with 7 bases aligning to TRBD1. The V segment lost 2 bases and the J segment 6 bases; nucleotides outside the gene matches: 4. The germline CDR1 and CDR2 sequences are SGHTA and FQGTGA. The CDR3 has 15 residues. The CDR3 DNA sequence: TGTGCCAGCAGCTTATCAGGGGGTGTTAATTCACCCCTCCACTTT. Its translation: CASSLSGGVNSPLHF.

The rearrangement links TRBV30 to TRBJ2-1, with D possibly matching TRBD1 (6 bases). Germline-derived CDR1 and CDR2 are GTSNPN and SVGIG (reference sequence). This CDR3 spans 12 amino acids. With 0 bases removed from V and 10 bases from J, the gap between germline ends came to 10 bases. This chain's CDR3 is CAWSVGALEQFF. The CDR3 nucleotides are TGTGCCTGGAGTGTGGGGGCCTTGGAGCAGTTCTTC.

The chain couples TRBV7-3 to TRBJ2-2; 7 nucleotides match TRBD1. Germline CDR1 is SGHTA and CDR2 is FQGTGA. The CDR3 runs 14 residues. The J segment lost 7 bases and the V segment lost 5 bases, leaving 7 bases of the junction unmatched. The CDR3 loop reads CASSLDRENGELFF. The CDR3 DNA reads as TGTGCCAGCAGCCTCGACAGGGAGAACGGGGAGCTGTTTTTT. Based on the CDR3 plus reference TRBV7-3 and TRBJ2-2, the full variable domain is GAGVSQTPSNKVTEKGKYVELRCDPISGHTALYWYRQSLGQGPEFLIYFQGTGAADDSGLPNDRFFAVRPEGSVSTLKIQRTERGDSAVYLCASSLDRENGELFFGEGSRLTVL.

The chain combines TRBV9 with TRBJ1-1; D might be TRBD1 (6 bases). Germline CDR1 SGDLS, CDR2 YYNGEE. The CDR3 sequence is 13 residues long. V was clipped by 3 bases and J by 8 bases, with 14 bases between them. The CDR3 sequence: CASSAGGADEAFF. For the CDR3, the DNA is TGTGCCAGCAGCGCGGGGGGGGCAGACGAAGCTTTCTTT.

The rearrangement joins TRBV9 to TRBJ2-3; D is uncertain. In germline, CDR1 is SGDLS, CDR2 YYNGEE. V was cut by 0 bases and J by 6 bases, with 11 bases left in between. The CDR3 sequence is 14 residues long. The CDR3 DNA reads TGTGCCAGCAGCGTAGCCTTACTCGGGGATACGCAGTATTTT. Translation gives CASSVALLGDTQYF.

The rearrangement joins TRBV4-3 to TRBJ2-5, with TRBD1 as a possible D gene (6 bases). The V gene's germline CDR1 is LGHNA and CDR2 YSLEER. This CDR3 region has 15 residues. The V end lost 0 bases, the J end lost 5 bases, and 13 bases lay between the germline ends. CDR3 nucleotides: TGCGCCAGCAGCCAAGATTCAGGGGTTGAGGAGACCCAGTACTTC. It encodes CASSQDSGVEETQYF.

The chain employs TRBV29-1 and TRBJ2-7; perhaps TRBD1 as D (5 bases). The CDR3 has 14 amino acids. Trimming removed 4 bases from V and 0 bases from J, with 13 bases in between. Germline CDR1 SQVTM, CDR2 ANQGSEA. The CDR3 DNA follows: TGCAGCGTTGTATTCCAGGGCTCCTCCTACGAGCAGTACTTC. It translates to CSVVFQGSSYEQYF.